These 5 T cell receptor beta chains share one sample of origin, sequenced in a study of T-cell memory formation after mild COVID-19. TCRdb re-called the 5' RACE reads through MiXCR, storing one row per CDR3 protein. The sample carries some 330,000 distinct CDR3 sequences, roughly 21% recorded once. Material: PBMCs or a T cell subset sorted from them (not recorded which). Receptors originate from an adult woman who had mild COVID-19 (a few samples of this study predate the infection). Cell type and time point are not known.

The chain uses TRBV20-1 and TRBJ1-4; 7 bases map to TRBD1. The V gene end was trimmed by 2 bases and the J gene end by 6 bases; junction bases not matched to a gene: 6. Germline V gene data show CDR1 as DFQATT and CDR2 as SNEGSKA (reference sequence). The CDR3 has 14 amino acids. The DNA of the CDR3 is TGCAGTGCTAGATCTAGACAGGGTGATGAAAAACTGTTTTTT. Its protein is CSARSRQGDEKLFF.

There are a few counts of this clonotype. The CDR3, as DNA: TGCAGTGCCAGCATGGGGGCGCGAAACACCATATATTTT. It specifies CSASMGARNTIYF. The chain links TRBV20-1 to TRBJ1-3; maybe TRBD1 (6 bases). This CDR3 is built from 13 residues. CDR1 DFQATT and CDR2 SNEGSKA come from the germline V gene (reference sequence). Trimming pared 6 bases from V and 5 bases from J, leaving 14 bases between.

This clonotype was seen only a few times. The chain employs TRBV19 and TRBJ2-1; D not certain. The V end lost 1 base, the J end lost 10 bases, and 11 bases lay between the germline ends. This CDR3 spans 13 amino acids. Germline values: CDR1 LNHDA, CDR2 SQIVND (reference sequence). As DNA, the CDR3 is TGTGCCAGTAGTATAGCGTCTGGTACAGAGCAGTTCTTC. Amino acids: CASSIASGTEQFF.

The chain employs TRBV3-1 and TRBJ1-4; D gene ambiguous. The CDR3 runs 12 residues. From germline, CDR1 is LGHDT and CDR2 YNNKEL (reference sequence). Trimming left V 0 bases short and J 4 bases short, with 0 bases between. The CDR3 protein is CASSQDNEKLFF. CDR3 nucleotides: TGTGCCAGCAGCCAAGATAATGAAAAACTGTTTTTT.

This clonotype came up once. CDR3 amino acids: CASSEPGQKTYEQYF. For the CDR3, the DNA is TGTGCCAGTAGTGAACCGGGACAGAAGACCTACGAGCAGTACTTC. The chain recombines TRBV19 with TRBJ2-7, with 7 nucleotides matching TRBD1. The CDR3 length is 15 residues. The junction had 9 bases not matched to a gene; V was cut back by 5 bases and J by 2 bases. The V gene's germline CDR1 is LNHDA and CDR2 SQIVND (reference sequence).